The 15 T cell receptor beta chains below were found in one sample sequenced in a study of blood T cell repertoires in COVID-19. The protocol was immunoSEQ multiplex PCR, while the TCRdb copy is restricted to in-frame clones and leaves out a portion. The sample shows 70,000 or so clones, 65% to 85% of them seen only once. The sequenced sample consisted of peripheral blood. These receptors were taken from a man aged 60-69 years with COVID-19, enrolled during active disease.

The rearrangement uses TRBV5-1 and TRBJ1-5; D not resolved. CDR1 and CDR2 (germline): SGHRS, YFSETQ. Trimming pared 3 bases from V and 0 bases from J, leaving 10 bases between. CDR3 length: 15 amino acids. In DNA, the CDR3 is TGCGCCAGCAGCTCCGACGGGTATAGCAATCAGCCCCAGCATTTT. Translation gives CASSSDGYSNQPQHF.

The gene calls are TRBV4-1 and TRBJ1-4; possibly TRBD1 for D (6 bases). Deletions cut 4 bases from V and 1 base from J, with 16 bases between. The CDR3 covers 17 residues. CDR1 MGHRA and CDR2 YSYEKL come from the germline V gene. The CDR3, as DNA: TGCGCCAGCAGCCTACCCCGGGACAAACGAACTAATGAAAAACTGTTTTTT. It encodes CASSLPRDKRTNEKLFF.

A word on this clone: The germline gene is not matched at one end of the junction; a read error may be the cause. The chain recombines TRBV15 with TRBJ1-4; D may be TRBD1 (6 bases). CDR1 LNHNV and CDR2 YYDKDF come from the germline V gene (reference sequence). The CDR3 has 15 residues. The CDR3, as DNA: TGTGCCACCAGCAGTTCCGGGACAACTACTGAAAAACTGTTTTTT. Translating it yields CATSSSGTTTEKLFF.

This clone was observed at least ten times. The chain combines TRBV5-4 with TRBJ2-3, with TRBD1 matching 7 bases. This CDR3 is 14 amino acids long. The V and J ends lost 4 bases and 0 bases, in that order; junction bases with no gene match: 2. Germline CDR1 reads SGHNT; CDR2 reads YYREEE (reference sequence). In DNA, the CDR3 is TGTGCCAGCAGCGGGGGACAGAGCACAGATACGCAGTATTTT. Its translation: CASSGGQSTDTQYF.

The V and J genes are TRBV5-4 and TRBJ2-5; 8 bases match TRBD2. The J segment lost 4 bases and the V segment lost 2 bases, leaving 10 bases of the junction unmatched. Germline V gives CDR1 SGHNT, CDR2 YYREEE (reference sequence). CDR3 length equals 16 residues. CDR3 nucleotides: TGTGCCAGCAGCTTTAGGACTAGCTCGGGAGGAGAGACCCAGTACTTC. This codes for CASSFRTSSGGETQYF. The entire variable domain, with the rest obtained from reference TRBV5-4 and TRBJ2-5, is as follows: ETGVTQSPTHLIKTRGQQVTLRCSSQSGHNTVSWYQQALGQGPQFIFQYYREEENGRGNFPPRFSGLQFPNYSSELNVNALELDDSALYLCASSFRTSSGGETQYFGPGTRLLVL.

The gene calls are TRBV30 and TRBJ2-1; D gene uncertain. The CDR3 length is 11 residues. Trimming left V 1 base short and J 7 bases short, with 5 bases between. Germline values: CDR1 GTSNPN, CDR2 SVGIG (reference sequence). DNA of the CDR3: TGTGCCTGGAGTGACTCTAATGAGCAGTTCTTC. Translated, it gives CAWSDSNEQFF.

V gene TRBV24-1 combines with J gene TRBJ1-2; maybe TRBD1 (6 bases). V shed 0 bases and J shed 3 bases, with 10 bases lying between them. The germline V gene has CDR1 KGHDR and CDR2 SFDVKD. This CDR3 contains 15 residues. CDR3 loop: CATSDLRGGHYGYTF. The CDR3 bases are TGTGCCACCAGTGATTTGAGGGGGGGGCACTATGGCTACACCTTC.

The chain employs TRBV28 and TRBJ1-3; TRBD1 agrees at 7 bases. Trimming at V came to 4 bases and at J to 0 bases, leaving 9 bases not matched to a gene. The germline gives CDR1 MDHEN, CDR2 SYDVKM. The CDR3 is 17 residues long. The CDR3 DNA sequence: TGTGCCAGCAGTTCACCTGGGACAGTCCTCTCTGGAAACACCATATATTTT. Protein sequence: CASSSPGTVLSGNTIYF. The whole variable domain, filled in from reference TRBV28 and TRBJ1-3, reads DVKVTQSSRYLVKRTGEKVFLECVQDMDHENMFWYRQDPGLGLRLIYFSYDVKMKEKGDIPEGYSVSREKKERFSLILESASTNQTSMYLCASSSPGTVLSGNTIYFGEGSWLTVV.

V usage is TRBV7-9 and J usage is TRBJ1-5; 8 bases align to TRBD1. Trimming removed 4 bases from V and 8 bases from J; junction bases left unmatched: 7. In germline, CDR1 is SEHNR, CDR2 FQNEAQ (reference sequence). The CDR3 is 14 residues long. CDR3 amino acids: CASSSAGTGKPQHF. The CDR3 DNA is TGTGCCAGCAGCTCTGCTGGGACAGGAAAGCCCCAGCATTTT. Full variable domain (missing parts from reference TRBV7-9 and TRBJ1-5): DTGVSQNPRHKITKRGQNVTFRCDPISEHNRLYWYRQTLGQGPEFLTYFQNEAQLEKSRLLSDRFSAERPKGSFSTLEIQRTEQGDSAMYLCASSSAGTGKPQHFGDGTRLSIL.

This clone was found a few times. The CDR3 sequence is CASSPLAGAYEQYF. The CDR3 coding sequence is TGTGCCAGCAGCCCATTAGCGGGAGCCTACGAGCAGTACTTC. The rearrangement joins TRBV11-2 to TRBJ2-7; TRBD2 matches 9 bases. The V and J ends lost 5 bases and 2 bases, in that order; junction bases with no gene match: 4. CDR1 and CDR2 (germline): SGHAT, FQNNGV. The CDR3 extends over 14 amino acids.

The chain uses TRBV7-3 and TRBJ2-2, with D perhaps TRBD1 (6 bases). The germline V and J ends were trimmed by 1 base and 3 bases, with 12 bases remaining between them. CDR1 SGHTA and CDR2 FQGTGA come from the germline V gene. This CDR3 comprises 16 residues. The CDR3 is CASSLRGPSDTGELFF. The CDR3 DNA reads as TGTGCCAGCAGCTTAAGGGGGCCGTCCGACACCGGGGAGCTGTTTTTT.

The V gene is TRBV2, the J gene TRBJ2-3; 8 bases match TRBD1. The germline CDR1 and CDR2 sequences are SNHLY and FYNNEI. V lost 8 bases, J lost 0 bases, and 10 bases stayed unmatched. The CDR3 runs 16 residues. CDR3 amino acids: CASRKQGGASTDTQYF. The CDR3 coding sequence is TGTGCCAGCCGGAAACAGGGGGGCGCTAGCACAGATACGCAGTATTTT.

The chain carries TRBV6-6 and TRBJ2-7, with D possibly being TRBD1 (6 bases). V lost 3 bases and J lost 1, with 10 bases in between. CDR1 is MNHNY and CDR2 is SVGAGI in the germline V gene (reference sequence). The CDR3 runs 14 residues. The DNA for the CDR3 is TGTGCCAGCAGTTATACAGGGAAGTCCTACGAGCAGTACTTC. Translation: CASSYTGKSYEQYF.

The count of this clone is one. V is TRBV3-1 (or the pseudogene TRBV3-2) and J is TRBJ1-6, with unresolved D. CDR3 length: 12 residues. V lost 4 bases and J 14 bases, leaving 12 bases between the germline ends. CDR1 and CDR2 from the germline V gene are LGHDT and YNNKEL (reference sequence). Here the CDR3 reads CASSPREGALHF. CDR3 DNA: TGTGCCAGCAGCCCCCGGGAGGGAGCCCTCCACTTT.

The CDR3 DNA follows: TGTGCCACGACCCCAGAGGACAGGGGAAATTCACCCCTCCACTTT. It yields the protein CATTPEDRGNSPLHF. J is TRBJ1-6 and V is TRBV15, with 9 bases matching TRBD1. The J segment lost 7 bases and the V segment lost 9 bases, leaving 10 bases of the junction unmatched. Germline V gene sequence: CDR1 LNHNV, CDR2 YYDKDF (reference sequence). This CDR3 spans 15 amino acids.